The 25 T cell receptor beta chains listed next were all sequenced from one sample in a study of blood T cell repertoires in COVID-19. Profiled with immunoSEQ multiplex PCR; TCRdb holds only in-frame clones, not every one. In the table there are approximately 250,000 clones, 83% of which are singletons. Sequenced material: peripheral blood. These receptors all come from a man in his sixties who had recovered from COVID-19.

The V gene is TRBV6-2 or TRBV6-3, the J gene TRBJ2-3; D remains ambiguous. The CDR3 consists of 14 residues. V lost 2 bases to trimming and J lost 6 bases, with 12 bases between them. CDR1 is MNHEY and CDR2 is SVGEGT in the germline V gene. CDR3 loop: CASSYLFLEDTQYF. The CDR3 coding sequence is TGTGCCAGCAGTTACCTGTTTTTGGAGGATACGCAGTATTTT.

The chain links TRBV7-9 to TRBJ2-7; D possibly corresponds to TRBD1 (5 bases). This CDR3 comprises 12 residues. CDR1 and CDR2 (germline): SEHNR, FQNEAQ (reference sequence). V dropped 6 bases and J dropped 4 bases, with 10 bases sitting between them. This CDR3 is CASSDQGYEQYF. For the CDR3, the DNA is TGTGCCAGCAGTGACCAGGGTTACGAGCAGTACTTC.

V usage is TRBV19 and J usage is TRBJ2-5; TRBD2 agrees at 11 bases. The CDR3 spans 14 residues. J was trimmed by 2 bases and V by 9 bases; bases with no gene match: 5. Germline CDR1 LNHDA, CDR2 SQIVND (reference sequence). The CDR3 spells CASRGTSGQETQYF. CDR3 DNA: TGTGCCAGCAGAGGGACTAGCGGACAAGAGACCCAGTACTTC.

The chain links TRBV29-1 to TRBJ2-3; no reliable D call. There are 10 residues in the CDR3. V lost 6 bases and J 7 bases, leaving 8 bases between the germline ends. In germline, CDR1 is SQVTM, CDR2 ANQGSEA. The DNA of the CDR3 is TGCAGCGTCGGTAGCAATACGCAGTATTTT. Residues: CSVGSNTQYF.

The chain joins TRBV19 to TRBJ2-1; possibly TRBD2 for D (5 bases). V was cut by 4 bases and J by 8 bases, with 15 bases left in between. This CDR3 region has 14 residues. Per germline, CDR1 LNHDA and CDR2 SQIVND (reference sequence). The CDR3 is CASSTTGIGDEQFF. The CDR3 bases are TGTGCCAGTAGTACCACCGGGATTGGGGATGAGCAGTTCTTC.

The chain uses TRBV28 and TRBJ2-1; the D gene is possibly TRBD2 (5 bases). The CDR3 covers 15 residues. V was pared by 3 bases and J by 7 bases, with 16 bases between. Germline CDR1 and CDR2: MDHEN and SYDVKM. The CDR3 DNA reads TGTGCCAGCAGTTTCCCTCCGAGGGCCGGGAATGAGCAGTTCTTC. This gives the protein CASSFPPRAGNEQFF.

The chain has TRBV5-1 and TRBJ2-3, with 7 bases fitting TRBD1. The trim removed 4 bases at V and 6 bases at J, leaving 11 bases unmatched. This CDR3 is 15 amino acids long. Germline V gene sequence: CDR1 SGHRS, CDR2 YFSETQ. DNA for the CDR3: TGCGCCAGCAGCCCCAACTTAGGGGGCGGGGATACGCAGTATTTT. It codes for CASSPNLGGGDTQYF.

This chain uses TRBV15 with TRBJ1-6; 10 bases fit TRBD1. Germline V gene sequence: CDR1 LNHNV, CDR2 YYDKDF (reference sequence). This CDR3 is 16 amino acids long. V trimming: 1 base; J trimming: 9 bases; junction bases outside the gene matches: 6. CDR3 DNA: TGTGCCACCAGCAGAGCCTCCGGGACAGGGGTTTCACCCCTCCACTTT. Translation gives CATSRASGTGVSPLHF. The whole variable domain, filled in from reference TRBV15 and TRBJ1-6, reads DAMVIQNPRYQVTQFGKPVTLSCSQTLNHNVMYWYQQKSSQAPKLLFHYYDKDFNNEADTPDNFQSRRPNTSFCFLDIRSPGLGDTAMYLCATSRASGTGVSPLHFGNGTRLTVT.

The chain links TRBV5-1 to TRBJ1-2; no clear D gene. Trimming pared 1 base from V and 4 bases from J, leaving 14 bases between. This CDR3 spans 15 amino acids. Germline loops: CDR1 SGHRS, CDR2 YFSETQ. CDR3 region: CASSLSGGQIYGYTF. CDR3 nucleotide sequence: TGCGCCAGCAGCTTGTCCGGCGGGCAGATCTATGGCTACACCTTC.

This clone was counted once. This chain connects TRBV5-1 to TRBJ2-1; the D is unclear. Germline V gene data show CDR1 as SGHRS and CDR2 as YFSETQ. V was pared by 1 base and J by 7 bases, with 3 bases between. The CDR3 covers 11 residues. The CDR3 spells CASSLPNEQFF. The CDR3 DNA sequence: TGCGCCAGCAGCTTGCCTAATGAGCAGTTCTTC.

The chain recombines TRBV9 with TRBJ2-3, with no clear D. The germline V and J ends were trimmed by 3 bases and 8 bases, with 16 bases remaining between them. Germline CDR1 is SGDLS and CDR2 is YYNGEE. The CDR3 has 14 amino acids. CDR3: CASSALVNGATQYF. In nucleotides, the CDR3 is TGTGCCAGCAGCGCTCTAGTTAATGGCGCTACGCAGTATTTT.

The J gene is TRBJ1-3, the V gene TRBV30; a possible D gene is TRBD1 (5 bases). Trimming removed 6 bases at V and 0 bases at J, with 15 bases between. Germline assignment: CDR1 GTSNPN and CDR2 SVGIG (reference sequence). The CDR3 is made up of 15 amino acids. CDR3 region: CACEVTGVSGNTIYF. CDR3 sequence (DNA): TGTGCCTGTGAAGTAACAGGTGTCTCTGGAAACACCATATATTTT.

This clone was seen once. The chain carries TRBV27 and TRBJ2-1; D is uncertain. The CDR3 is made up of 16 amino acids. V was cut by 2 bases and J by 0 bases, with 11 bases left in between. Germline V CDR1 and CDR2: MNHEY, SMNVEV (reference sequence). The CDR3: CASSLQLGRSYNEQFF. CDR3 bases: TGTGCCAGCAGTTTACAACTGGGCCGCTCCTACAATGAGCAGTTCTTC.

This sequence joins TRBV4-1 and TRBJ1-1; D unresolved. The CDR3 totals 14 residues. Germline V gene data show CDR1 as MGHRA and CDR2 as YSYEKL. V gave up 1 base and J gave up 2 bases, with 8 bases separating them. CDR3 DNA: TGCGCCAGCAGCCAAGTCTCGGGAAACACTGAAGCTTTCTTT. Amino acids: CASSQVSGNTEAFF.

This chain uses TRBV6-2 or TRBV6-3 with TRBJ2-1; no clear D gene. CDR1 is MNHEY and CDR2 is SVGEGT in the germline V gene. With 6 bases removed from V and 5 bases from J, the gap between germline ends came to 8 bases. The CDR3 runs to 12 residues. CDR3 DNA: TGTGCCAGCAGCCATTTCGACAATGAGCAGTTCTTC. The encoded protein is CASSHFDNEQFF.

The J gene is TRBJ1-1, the V gene TRBV5-6; D call uncertain. V was clipped by 4 bases and J by 2 bases, with 15 bases between them. Germline CDR1 reads SGHDT; CDR2 reads YYEEEE. The CDR3 sequence is 15 residues long. CDR3 in DNA: TGTGCCAGCAGCACCAAACACGTCCCCAACACTGAAGCTTTCTTT. This encodes CASSTKHVPNTEAFF.

The rearrangement uses TRBV6-4 and TRBJ2-3; TRBD2 agrees at 9 bases. Germline trimming cut 3 bases from V and 1 base from J; bases unmatched to any gene: 2. CDR1 MRHNA and CDR2 SNTAGT come from the germline V gene. This CDR3 spans 15 amino acids. CDR3 region: CASSEVAGGTDTQYF. CDR3 bases: TGTGCCAGCAGTGAAGTAGCGGGGGGCACAGATACGCAGTATTTT.

The V and J genes are TRBV28 and TRBJ2-3; 7 bases align to TRBD1. Looked up from germline, CDR1 is MDHEN and CDR2 is SYDVKM. The junction had 9 bases not matched to a gene; V was cut back by 7 bases and J by 2 bases. The CDR3 has 15 residues. CDR3 DNA: TGTGCCAGCATCCCCGGGACAGATTTCACAGATACGCAGTATTTT. Translating gives CASIPGTDFTDTQYF. Full variable domain (missing parts from reference TRBV28 and TRBJ2-3): DVKVTQSSRYLVKRTGEKVFLECVQDMDHENMFWYRQDPGLGLRLIYFSYDVKMKEKGDIPEGYSVSREKKERFSLILESASTNQTSMYLCASIPGTDFTDTQYFGPGTRLTVL.

The chain couples TRBV5-1 to TRBJ2-7; 11 positions agree with TRBD2. CDR3 length equals 16 residues. The trim removed 4 bases at V and 2 bases at J, leaving 8 bases unmatched. The germline CDR1 and CDR2 sequences are SGHRS and YFSETQ. Written as DNA, the CDR3 is TGCGCCAGCAGCCAATCACGACTAGCGGGGACCTACGAGCAGTACTTC. Its translation is CASSQSRLAGTYEQYF.

In this sample, this clone turned up once. The rearrangement uses TRBV6-5 and TRBJ2-7; 14 bases map to TRBD2. After removal of 2 bases from V and 5 bases from J, the junction contained 5 bases not matched to a gene. Per the germline V gene, CDR1 is MNHEY and CDR2 is SVGAGI. This CDR3 contains 16 residues. CDR3 region: CASSYPGTSGRHEQYF. CDR3 nucleotides: TGTGCCAGCAGTTACCCCGGGACTAGCGGGAGACACGAGCAGTACTTC.

V gene TRBV6-2 or TRBV6-3 combines with J gene TRBJ2-1; D not certain. The CDR3 consists of 12 residues. The V end was cut by 1 base, the J end by 9 bases, with 7 bases between. Per germline, CDR1 MNHEY and CDR2 SVGEGT. The CDR3 is CASSYLVSEQFF. The CDR3 coding sequence is TGTGCCAGCAGTTACTTAGTTTCTGAGCAGTTCTTC.

This chain uses TRBV4-1 with TRBJ2-7; TRBD1 matches 7 bases. CDR1 MGHRA and CDR2 YSYEKL come from the germline V gene. After removal of 3 bases from V and 5 bases from J, the junction contained 7 bases not matched to a gene. The CDR3 runs 14 residues. The CDR3 sequence is CASSQTGWVNEQYF. The CDR3 nucleotides are TGCGCCAGCAGCCAGACAGGGTGGGTCAACGAGCAGTACTTC.

The genes are TRBV9 and TRBJ2-2, with 10 bases that match TRBD2. The junction had 7 bases not matched to a gene; V was cut back by 0 bases and J by 5 bases. This CDR3 has 17 amino acids. CDR1 SGDLS and CDR2 YYNGEE come from the germline V gene. CDR3 DNA: TGTGCCAGCAGCGTAGTGAGCGGGAGGGCCCAGACCGGGGAGCTGTTTTTT. This encodes CASSVVSGRAQTGELFF.

The chain employs TRBV9 and TRBJ2-7; the D gene is possibly TRBD1 (6 bases). Germline CDR1 is SGDLS and CDR2 is YYNGEE. CDR3 length: 16 residues. The germline V and J ends were trimmed by 4 bases and 3 bases, with 20 bases remaining between them. For the CDR3, the DNA is TGTGCCAGCAGCCCTCAGGACAGAGGGGGTTTCTACGAGCAGTACTTC. Encoded protein: CASSPQDRGGFYEQYF.

The chain has TRBV7-9 and TRBJ2-1, with D perhaps matching TRBD1 (6 bases). This CDR3 has 12 residues. Between the trimmed V and J ends, which lost 5 bases and 9 bases, there was a span of 11 bases. Germline V lookup: CDR1 SEHNR, CDR2 FQNEAQ (reference sequence). CDR3 nucleotide sequence: TGTGCCAGCAGCAACAGGGTTGGTGAGCAGTTCTTC. It codes for CASSNRVGEQFF.